This T cell receptor (beta chain) was sequenced in a study of T cells in Graves' hyperthyroidism and ophthalmopathy. The CDR3 regions of TCR beta were amplified from RNA transcripts. TCR CDR3 regions were first amplified by RT-PCR with HTBI primers. MiXCR, run by TCRdb on the multiplex PCR reads, gives a single entry per CDR3 protein. Altogether more than 500,000 distinct CDR3 sequences are present, around 15% being singletons, with the ten largest covering less than 4.5%. The table lists this clonotype with many counts. Its target is not known. The CDR3 covers 15 residues. The ends lost 3 bases at V and 2 bases at J; junction bases unmatched: 7. Looked up from germline, CDR1 is DFQATT and CDR2 is SNEGSKA (reference sequence). Stability of Graves' hyperthyroidism was defined as absent ophthalmopathy progression within 18 months. Each diagnosis drew on symptoms, thyroxine, TRAb, thyroid ultrasound and orbital computed tomography findings.

Findings and limits, study-wide: Most thyroid clonotypes expanded above 0.001 were also detected in blood.

The TCR comes from a woman aged 25 to 39 with Graves' hyperthyroidism. The chain carries TRBV20-1 and TRBJ2-7; 10 nucleotides match TRBD2. Sequencing was performed on blood. The CDR3 sequence: CSAREREGRPYEQYF. DNA for the CDR3: TGCAGTGCTAGGGAGCGGGAGGGCCGGCCCTACGAGCAGTACTTC.